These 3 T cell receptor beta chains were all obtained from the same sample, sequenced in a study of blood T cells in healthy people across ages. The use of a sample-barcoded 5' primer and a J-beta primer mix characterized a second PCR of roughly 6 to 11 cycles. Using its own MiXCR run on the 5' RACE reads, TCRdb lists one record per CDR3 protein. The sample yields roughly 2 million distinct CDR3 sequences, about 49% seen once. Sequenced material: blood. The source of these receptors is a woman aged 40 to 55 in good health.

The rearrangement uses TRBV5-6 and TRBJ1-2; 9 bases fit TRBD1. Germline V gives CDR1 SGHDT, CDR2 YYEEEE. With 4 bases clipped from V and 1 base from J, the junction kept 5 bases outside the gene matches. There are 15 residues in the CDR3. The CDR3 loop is CASSGMGQGNYGYTF. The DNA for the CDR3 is TGTGCCAGCAGCGGCATGGGACAGGGTAACTATGGCTACACCTTC. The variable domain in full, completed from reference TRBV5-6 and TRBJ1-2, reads DAGVTQSPTHLIKTRGQQVTLRCSPKSGHDTVSWYQQALGQGPQFIFQYYEEEERQRGNFPDRFSGHQFPNYSSELNVNALLLGDSALYLCASSGMGQGNYGYTFGSGTRLTVV.

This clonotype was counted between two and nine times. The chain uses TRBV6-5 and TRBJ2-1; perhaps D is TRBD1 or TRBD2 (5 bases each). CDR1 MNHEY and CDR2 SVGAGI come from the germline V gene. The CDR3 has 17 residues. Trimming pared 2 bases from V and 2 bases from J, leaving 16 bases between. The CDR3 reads CASSYRGTGSTYNEQFF. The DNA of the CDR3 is TGTGCCAGCAGTTACCGTGGGACGGGAAGCACCTACAATGAGCAGTTCTTC.

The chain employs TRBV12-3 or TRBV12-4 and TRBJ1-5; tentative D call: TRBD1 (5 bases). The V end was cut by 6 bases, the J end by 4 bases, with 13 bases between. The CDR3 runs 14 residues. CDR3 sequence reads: CASRAGALNQPQHF. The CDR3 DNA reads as TGTGCCAGCAGAGCCGGGGCCCTTAATCAGCCCCAGCATTTT.